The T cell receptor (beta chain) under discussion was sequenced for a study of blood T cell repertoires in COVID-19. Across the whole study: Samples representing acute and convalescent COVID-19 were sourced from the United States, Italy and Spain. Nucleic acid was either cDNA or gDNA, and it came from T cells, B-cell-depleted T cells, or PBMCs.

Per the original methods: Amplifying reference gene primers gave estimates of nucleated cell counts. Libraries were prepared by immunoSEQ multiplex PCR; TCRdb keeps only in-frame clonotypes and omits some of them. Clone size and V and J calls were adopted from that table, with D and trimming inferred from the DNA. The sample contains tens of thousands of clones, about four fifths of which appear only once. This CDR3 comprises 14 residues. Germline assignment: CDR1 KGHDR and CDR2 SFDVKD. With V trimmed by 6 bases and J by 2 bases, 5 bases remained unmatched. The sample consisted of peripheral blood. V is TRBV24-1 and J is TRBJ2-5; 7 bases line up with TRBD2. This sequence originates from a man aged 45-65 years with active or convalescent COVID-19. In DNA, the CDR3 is TGTGCCACCAGTCCCGGGGGACTACAAGAGACCCAGTACTTC. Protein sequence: CATSPGGLQETQYF.